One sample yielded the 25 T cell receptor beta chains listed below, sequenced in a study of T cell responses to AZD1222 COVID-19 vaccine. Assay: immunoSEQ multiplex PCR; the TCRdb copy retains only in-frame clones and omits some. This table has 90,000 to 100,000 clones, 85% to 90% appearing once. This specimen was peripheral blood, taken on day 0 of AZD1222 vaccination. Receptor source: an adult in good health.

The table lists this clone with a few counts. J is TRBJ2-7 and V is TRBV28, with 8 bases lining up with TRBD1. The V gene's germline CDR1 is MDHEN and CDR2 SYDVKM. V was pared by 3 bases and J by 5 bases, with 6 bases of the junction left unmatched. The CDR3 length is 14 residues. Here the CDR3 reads CASSLYRGKDEQYF. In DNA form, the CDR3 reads TGTGCCAGCAGTTTGTACAGGGGGAAGGACGAGCAGTACTTC.

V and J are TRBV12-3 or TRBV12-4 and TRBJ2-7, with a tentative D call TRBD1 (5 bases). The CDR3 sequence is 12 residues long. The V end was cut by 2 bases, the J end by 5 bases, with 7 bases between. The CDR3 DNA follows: TGTGCCAGCAGTTTATTGGGGCACGAGCAGTACTTC. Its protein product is CASSLLGHEQYF.

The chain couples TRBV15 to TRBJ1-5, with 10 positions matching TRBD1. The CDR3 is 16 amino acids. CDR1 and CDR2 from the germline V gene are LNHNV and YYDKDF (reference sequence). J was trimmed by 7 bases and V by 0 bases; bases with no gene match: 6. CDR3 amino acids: CATSRDGTGDEQPQHF. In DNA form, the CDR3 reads TGTGCCACCAGCAGAGATGGGACAGGGGACGAGCAGCCCCAGCATTTT. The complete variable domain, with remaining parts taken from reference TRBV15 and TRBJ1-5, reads DAMVIQNPRYQVTQFGKPVTLSCSQTLNHNVMYWYQQKSSQAPKLLFHYYDKDFNNEADTPDNFQSRRPNTSFCFLDIRSPGLGDTAMYLCATSRDGTGDEQPQHFGDGTRLSIL.

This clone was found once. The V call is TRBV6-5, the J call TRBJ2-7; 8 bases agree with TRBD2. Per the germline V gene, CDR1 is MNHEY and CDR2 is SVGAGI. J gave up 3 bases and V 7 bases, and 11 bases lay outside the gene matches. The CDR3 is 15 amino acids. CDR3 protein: CASNPPGTRRYEQYF. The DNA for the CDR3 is TGTGCCAGCAACCCACCCGGGACTAGGCGCTACGAGCAGTACTTC.

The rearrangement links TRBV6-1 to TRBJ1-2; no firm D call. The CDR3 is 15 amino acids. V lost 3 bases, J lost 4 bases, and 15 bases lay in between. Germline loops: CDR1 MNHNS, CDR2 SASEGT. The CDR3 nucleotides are TGTGCCAGCAGTGAGGCCCAGGCGGTTGTCTATGGCTACACCTTC. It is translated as CASSEAQAVVYGYTF.

For the CDR3, the DNA is TGTGCCAGCAGTTTAAATAGGGGTGGCGGCTACACCTTC. It encodes CASSLNRGGGYTF. The chain combines TRBV12-3 or TRBV12-4 with TRBJ1-2, with D perhaps TRBD1 (5 bases). Between the trimmed V and J ends, which lost 2 bases and 8 bases, there was a span of 12 bases. CDR3 length: 13 amino acids.

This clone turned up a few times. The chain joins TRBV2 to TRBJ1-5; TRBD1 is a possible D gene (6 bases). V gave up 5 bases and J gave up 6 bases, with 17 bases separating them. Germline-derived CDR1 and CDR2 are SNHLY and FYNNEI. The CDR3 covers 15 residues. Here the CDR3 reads CASSTTRQAGQPQHF. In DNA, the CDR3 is TGTGCCAGCAGTACCACAAGACAGGCGGGTCAGCCCCAGCATTTT.

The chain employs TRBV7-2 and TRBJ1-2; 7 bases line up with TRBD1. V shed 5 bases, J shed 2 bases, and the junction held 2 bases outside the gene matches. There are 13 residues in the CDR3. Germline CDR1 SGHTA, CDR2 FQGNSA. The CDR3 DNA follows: TGTGCCAGCAGCCCGGACAGGAACTATGGCTACACCTTC. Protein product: CASSPDRNYGYTF.

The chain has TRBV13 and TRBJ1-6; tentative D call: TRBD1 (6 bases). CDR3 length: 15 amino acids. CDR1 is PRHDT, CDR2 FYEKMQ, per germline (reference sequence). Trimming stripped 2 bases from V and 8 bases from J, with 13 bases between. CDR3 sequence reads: CASSLFGGQDSPLHF. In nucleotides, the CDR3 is TGTGCCAGCAGCTTATTTGGGGGGCAAGATTCACCCCTCCACTTT.

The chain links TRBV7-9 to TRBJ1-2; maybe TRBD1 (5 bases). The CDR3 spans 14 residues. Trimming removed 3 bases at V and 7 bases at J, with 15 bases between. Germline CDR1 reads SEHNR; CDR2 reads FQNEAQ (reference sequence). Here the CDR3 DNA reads TGTGCCAGCAGCTTCGGGACCCCCGCCGGTGGCTACACCTTC. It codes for CASSFGTPAGGYTF.

In DNA, the CDR3 is TGTGCCATCAGCGCGGGACGGGGGGCCTACGAGCAGTACTTC. Translation gives CAISAGRGAYEQYF. The genes are TRBV10-3 and TRBJ2-7; 7 nucleotides align to TRBD2. This CDR3 is built from 14 residues. V shed 6 bases, J shed 2 bases, and the junction held 7 bases outside the gene matches. In germline, CDR1 is ENHRY, CDR2 SYGVKD.

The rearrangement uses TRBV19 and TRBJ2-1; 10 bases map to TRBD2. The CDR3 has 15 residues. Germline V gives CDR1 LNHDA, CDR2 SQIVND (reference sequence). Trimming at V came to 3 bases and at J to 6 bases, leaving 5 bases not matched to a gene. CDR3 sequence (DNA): TGTGCCAGTAGTATCACAGCGGGAGGGTTCAATGAGCAGTTCTTC. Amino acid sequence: CASSITAGGFNEQFF.

CDR3: CASSLQGTENSPLHF. The CDR3 nucleotides read TGTGCCAGCAGTTTACAAGGGACGGAGAATTCACCCCTCCACTTT. The chain links TRBV2 to TRBJ1-6; weak D call: TRBD1 (5 bases). Looked up from germline, CDR1 is SNHLY and CDR2 is FYNNEI. V lost 5 bases and J lost 7, with 15 bases in between. The CDR3 has 15 residues.

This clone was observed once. The CDR3 protein is CASSPPAEAFF. The CDR3 DNA is TGTGCCAGCTCACCTCCGGCTGAAGCTTTCTTT. J is TRBJ1-1 and V is TRBV18; D not certain. The CDR3 is made up of 11 amino acids. From germline, CDR1 is KGHSH and CDR2 LQKENI. V lost 3 bases to trimming and J lost 6 bases, with 5 bases between them.

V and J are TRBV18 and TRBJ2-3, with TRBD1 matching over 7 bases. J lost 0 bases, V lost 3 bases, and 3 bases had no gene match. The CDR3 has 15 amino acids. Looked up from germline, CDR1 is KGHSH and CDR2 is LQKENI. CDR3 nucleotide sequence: TGTGCCAGCTCACCTCCGGGACAGAGCACAGATACGCAGTATTTT. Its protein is CASSPPGQSTDTQYF.

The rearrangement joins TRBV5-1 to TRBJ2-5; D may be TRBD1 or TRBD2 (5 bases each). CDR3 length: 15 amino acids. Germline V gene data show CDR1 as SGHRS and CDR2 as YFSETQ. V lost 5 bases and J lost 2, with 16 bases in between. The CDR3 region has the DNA TGCGCCAGCAGTTCCACTGGGACCGATCAAGAGACCCAGTACTTC. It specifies CASSSTGTDQETQYF.

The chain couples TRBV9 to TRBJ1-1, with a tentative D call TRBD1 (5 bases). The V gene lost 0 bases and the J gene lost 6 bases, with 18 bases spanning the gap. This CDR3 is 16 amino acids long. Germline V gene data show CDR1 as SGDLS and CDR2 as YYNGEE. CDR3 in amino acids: CASSVGPTGGSAEAFF. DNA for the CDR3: TGTGCCAGCAGCGTAGGACCTACCGGGGGTAGCGCTGAAGCTTTCTTT.

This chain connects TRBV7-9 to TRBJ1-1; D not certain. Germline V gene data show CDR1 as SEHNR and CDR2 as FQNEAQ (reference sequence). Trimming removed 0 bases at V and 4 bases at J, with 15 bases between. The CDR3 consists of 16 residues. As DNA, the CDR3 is TGTGCCAGCAGCTTAGCGTGGGGAGATCGGCGCACTGAAGCTTTCTTT. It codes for CASSLAWGDRRTEAFF.

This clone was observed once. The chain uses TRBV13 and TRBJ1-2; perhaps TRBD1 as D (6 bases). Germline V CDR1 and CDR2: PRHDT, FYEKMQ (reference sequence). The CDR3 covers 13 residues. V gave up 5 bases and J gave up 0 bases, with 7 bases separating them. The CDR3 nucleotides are TGTGCCAGCAGCCGACAGGCTAACTATGGCTACACCTTC. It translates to CASSRQANYGYTF.

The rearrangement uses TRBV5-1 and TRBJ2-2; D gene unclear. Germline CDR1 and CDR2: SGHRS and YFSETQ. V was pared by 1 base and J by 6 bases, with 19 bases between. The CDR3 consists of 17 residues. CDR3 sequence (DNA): TGCGCCAGCAGCTTGAGGCCTACGGGCGTATTTTCCGGGGAGCTGTTTTTT. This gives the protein CASSLRPTGVFSGELFF.

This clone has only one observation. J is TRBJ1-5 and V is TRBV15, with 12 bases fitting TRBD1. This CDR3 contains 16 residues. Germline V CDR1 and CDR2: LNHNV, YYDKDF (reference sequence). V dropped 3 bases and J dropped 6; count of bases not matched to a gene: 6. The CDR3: CATSSGDRGLSQPQHF. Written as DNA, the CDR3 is TGTGCCACCAGCAGCGGGGACAGGGGGCTTAGTCAGCCCCAGCATTTT.

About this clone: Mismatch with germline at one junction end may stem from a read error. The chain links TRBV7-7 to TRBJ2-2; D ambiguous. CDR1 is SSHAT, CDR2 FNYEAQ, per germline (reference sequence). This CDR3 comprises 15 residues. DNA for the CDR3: TGTGCTAGCAGCCCGACATCGCTGAGCACCGGGGAGCTGTTTTTT. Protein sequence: CASSPTSLSTGELFF. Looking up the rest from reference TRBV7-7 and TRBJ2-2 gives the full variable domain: GAGVSQSPRYKVTKRGQDVTLRCDPISSHATLYWYQQALGQGPEFLTYFNYEAQPDKSGLPSDRFSAERPEGSISTLTIQRTEQRDSAMYRCASSPTSLSTGELFFGEGSRLTVL.

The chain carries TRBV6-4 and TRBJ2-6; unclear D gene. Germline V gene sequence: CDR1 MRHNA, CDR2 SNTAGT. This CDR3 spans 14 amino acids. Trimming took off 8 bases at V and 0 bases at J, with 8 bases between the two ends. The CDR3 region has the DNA TGTGCCAGCGGAGACAACTCTGGGGCCAACGTCCTGACTTTC. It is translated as CASGDNSGANVLTF.

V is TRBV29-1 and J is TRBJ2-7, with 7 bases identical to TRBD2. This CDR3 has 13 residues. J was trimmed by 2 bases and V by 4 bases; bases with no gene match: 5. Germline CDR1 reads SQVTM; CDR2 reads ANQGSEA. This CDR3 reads CSVGGGFPYEQYF. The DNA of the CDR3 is TGCAGCGTTGGGGGGGGTTTTCCCTACGAGCAGTACTTC.

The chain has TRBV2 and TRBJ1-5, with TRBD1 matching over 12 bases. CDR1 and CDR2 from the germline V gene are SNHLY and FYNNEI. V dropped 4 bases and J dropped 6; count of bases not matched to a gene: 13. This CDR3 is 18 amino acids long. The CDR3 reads CASSANSMGTGGGQPQHF. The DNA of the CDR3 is TGTGCCAGCAGTGCGAATAGTATGGGGACAGGGGGCGGTCAGCCCCAGCATTTT.